This passage covers 5 T cell receptor beta chains from one sample sequenced in a study of T cells in Graves' hyperthyroidism and ophthalmopathy. RNA transcripts provided the source from which TCR beta CDR3 regions were amplified. The TCR CDR3 was amplified in a first-round RT-PCR using the HTBI primer set. TCRdb re-analysed the multiplex PCR reads in MiXCR, keeping a single row per CDR3 protein. The sample carries over 550,000 distinct CDR3 sequences, over 15% recorded once. Material for sequencing was blood. The receptors originated from a woman aged 18-35 years with Graves' hyperthyroidism.

This clonotype was seen only a few times. The J gene is TRBJ1-1, the V gene TRBV10-3; D unclear. CDR1 and CDR2 from the germline V gene are ENHRY and SYGVKD. This CDR3 has 13 amino acids. The germline V and J ends were trimmed by 3 bases and 2 bases, with 7 bases remaining between them. The CDR3 is CAISEARNTEAFF. CDR3 nucleotide sequence: TGTGCCATCAGTGAAGCCAGAAACACTGAAGCTTTCTTT.

This clonotype was observed at least ten times. The V and J genes are TRBV12-3 or TRBV12-4 and TRBJ1-5; D might be TRBD1 (6 bases). This CDR3 region has 14 residues. Trimming shortened V by 4 bases and J by 3 bases, and 10 bases separated the two germline ends. This chain's CDR3 is CASSYRALNQPQHF. The DNA of the CDR3 is TGTGCCAGCAGTTACAGGGCCCTCAATCAGCCCCAGCATTTT.

The sample holds many counts of this clonotype. The gene calls are TRBV28 and TRBJ1-1, with 9 bases identical to TRBD1. Germline loops: CDR1 MDHEN, CDR2 SYDVKM. V shed 6 bases and J 1 base; nucleotides not matched to a gene: 9. CDR3 length: 16 residues. CDR3 residues: CASSKRTGVGNTEAFF. The CDR3 DNA reads as TGTGCCAGCAGCAAAAGGACAGGGGTCGGGAACACTGAAGCTTTCTTT.

Concerning this clonotype: One junction end disagrees with the germline gene, perhaps due to a read error. V and J are TRBV10-3 and TRBJ2-6; D may be TRBD2 (7 bases). Germline CDR1 is ENHRY and CDR2 is SYGVKD. CDR3 length: 19 residues. The CDR3 DNA sequence: TGTGCCATCAGTATAGACTGGGAGGGACACAACTCTGGGGCCAACGCCCTGACTTTC. Protein product: CAISIDWEGHNSGANALTF.

Many counts were recorded for this clonotype. The V call is TRBV20-1, the J call TRBJ2-1; D not certain. V dropped 3 bases and J dropped 0 bases, with 9 bases sitting between them. The CDR3 runs to 14 residues. Germline V lookup: CDR1 DFQATT, CDR2 SNEGSKA (reference sequence). The CDR3: CSASEWSSYNEQFF. The CDR3 DNA is TGCAGTGCTAGTGAGTGGAGCTCCTACAATGAGCAGTTCTTC.